A single sample is the source of the 24 T cell receptor beta chains below, sequenced in a study of chemoradiotherapy in HPV16-positive cancers. TCRdb's table, derived via immunoSEQ multiplex PCR, lists solely in-frame clones and lacks some. The table includes nearly 35,000 clones, around 92% detected once. The sequencing used blood, collected from a patient who underwent chemoradiotherapy. The receptor source for this set is a human donor with HPV-associated anogenital cancer.

This chain joins TRBV4-2 and TRBJ2-7, with a weak D call TRBD2 (7 bases). The germline V gene has CDR1 LGHNA and CDR2 YNFKEQ. Trimming took 4 bases from V and 2 from J, leaving 15 bases between them. CDR3 length equals 15 residues. CDR3 region: CASSPSAGAAYEQYF. CDR3 nucleotide sequence: TGTGCCAGCAGCCCCTCCGCGGGGGCAGCCTACGAGCAGTACTTC.

The gene calls are TRBV10-2 and TRBJ1-2, with D perhaps TRBD1 (5 bases). The CDR3 runs 15 residues. V was cut by 3 bases and J by 3 bases, with 14 bases left in between. Germline-derived CDR1 and CDR2 are WSHSY and SAAADI. The CDR3: CASSEGVSGDYGYTF. DNA for the CDR3: TGCGCCAGCAGTGAAGGGGTCAGTGGGGACTATGGCTACACCTTC.

The rearrangement links TRBV7-3 to TRBJ2-3, with 14 bases aligning to TRBD2. The CDR3 spans 15 residues. The trim removed 4 bases at V and 3 bases at J, leaving 0 bases unmatched. Germline-derived CDR1 and CDR2 are SGHTA and FQGTGA. CDR3 nucleotide sequence: TGTGCCAGCAGCTGGACTAGCGGGGGGACAGATACGCAGTATTTT. Translated, it gives CASSWTSGGTDTQYF.

Only a few counts were recorded for this clone. The V gene is TRBV2, the J gene TRBJ1-1; weak D call: TRBD1 (6 bases). Deletions cut 7 bases from V and 11 bases from J, with 23 bases between. Germline CDR1 SNHLY, CDR2 FYNNEI. The CDR3 loop spans 14 amino acids. CDR3 in DNA: TGTGCCAGCATAGCGGGGGCGACTAAGGGCCTCGCTTTCTTT. Encoded protein: CASIAGATKGLAFF.

This clone came up a few times. The chain employs TRBV6-1 and TRBJ1-6; no clear D gene. Germline loops: CDR1 MNHNS, CDR2 SASEGT. V was cut by 8 bases and J by 5 bases, with 7 bases left in between. This CDR3 has 12 residues. CDR3 nucleotides: TGTGCCAGCCGACACAATAATTCACCCCTCCACTTT. Translation: CASRHNNSPLHF.

The chain links TRBV6-5 to TRBJ1-4; 7 bases agree with TRBD1. Losses at the gene ends were 5 bases for V and 5 bases for J; bases not matched to a gene: 5. This CDR3 is built from 14 residues. Per germline, CDR1 MNHEY and CDR2 SVGAGI. This CDR3 reads CASSSDRANEKLFF. CDR3 in DNA: TGTGCCAGCAGTAGCGACAGGGCAAATGAAAAACTGTTTTTT.

V and J are TRBV5-4 and TRBJ1-6; tentatively, D is TRBD1 (5 bases). V was clipped by 9 bases and J by 10 bases, with 29 bases between them. The germline V gene encodes CDR1 SGHNT and CDR2 YYREEE (reference sequence). This CDR3 region has 17 residues. The CDR3 sequence: CATRMRNGDSLRSPLHF. The DNA of the CDR3 is TGTGCCACCCGTATGAGAAACGGGGACTCCTTAAGGTCACCCCTCCACTTT.

The V and J genes are TRBV7-3 and TRBJ2-1; D remains ambiguous. Looked up from germline, CDR1 is SGHTA and CDR2 is FQGTGA. The CDR3 is 15 amino acids. V lost 0 bases, J lost 4 bases, and 10 bases lay in between. The CDR3 DNA reads as TGTGCCAGCAGCTTAACGGGCCCGGCATACAATGAGCAGTTCTTC. Translating it yields CASSLTGPAYNEQFF.

The chain employs TRBV5-1 and TRBJ1-4; perhaps TRBD1 as D (5 bases). CDR3 length: 15 residues. Germline V CDR1 and CDR2: SGHRS, YFSETQ. V dropped 0 bases and J dropped 5 bases, with 11 bases sitting between them. CDR3 loop: CASSLEGHGNEKLFF. The CDR3 DNA reads as TGCGCCAGCAGCTTGGAGGGGCACGGAAATGAAAAACTGTTTTTT.

J is TRBJ2-3 and V is TRBV27; 9 nucleotides match TRBD2. Germline lookup yields CDR1 MNHEY and CDR2 SMNVEV (reference sequence). The CDR3 consists of 15 residues. Losses at the gene ends were 2 bases for V and 8 bases for J; bases not matched to a gene: 8. CDR3 protein: CASSLASGTMGTQYF. The CDR3 region has the DNA TGTGCCAGCAGTTTAGCTAGCGGGACAATGGGTACGCAGTATTTT.

The CDR3 DNA is TGTGCCACCTCTACGAGGGGGCTGTCAGATACGCAGTATTTT. Translation gives CATSTRGLSDTQYF. V usage is TRBV27 and J usage is TRBJ2-3, with 7 nucleotides matching TRBD1. The CDR3 contains 14 residues. CDR1 and CDR2 (germline): MNHEY, SMNVEV (reference sequence). Germline trimming cut 10 bases from V and 4 bases from J; bases unmatched to any gene: 11.

The chain carries TRBV11-2 and TRBJ2-7; a weak D match, TRBD2 (5 bases). Deletions cut 3 bases from V and 5 bases from J, with 17 bases between. This CDR3 is built from 15 residues. Germline CDR1 reads SGHAT; CDR2 reads FQNNGV. The DNA of the CDR3 is TGTGCCAGCAGCTTCGATTGGGTGGGCGGGCACGAGCAGTACTTC. It codes for CASSFDWVGGHEQYF.

J is TRBJ1-4 and V is TRBV19; 12 bases line up with TRBD1. The CDR3 sequence is 16 residues long. Germline V gene lookup returns CDR1 LNHDA and CDR2 SQIVND (reference sequence). The junction had 9 bases not matched to a gene; V was cut back by 5 bases and J by 8 bases. CDR3 sequence reads: CASSGTGGATREKLFF. In nucleotides, the CDR3 is TGTGCCAGTAGTGGGACAGGGGGCGCAACCAGAGAAAAACTGTTTTTT.

This clone has a single count. The chain uses TRBV6-5 and TRBJ1-4; no firm D call. Germline-derived CDR1 and CDR2 are MNHEY and SVGAGI. With 4 bases removed from V and 0 bases from J, the gap between germline ends came to 9 bases. The CDR3 loop spans 15 amino acids. The CDR3 DNA reads TGTGCCAGCAGTTGGAGTCGGACAACTAATGAAAAACTGTTTTTT. Translation gives CASSWSRTTNEKLFF.

The V and J genes are TRBV11-3 and TRBJ2-1, with 8 bases lining up with TRBD2. This CDR3 is 15 amino acids long. Losses at the gene ends were 1 base for V and 9 bases for J; bases not matched to a gene: 8. The germline V gene has CDR1 SGHNT and CDR2 YENEEA. The CDR3 loop reads CASSLASSGATEQFF. The CDR3 nucleotides are TGTGCCAGCAGCTTAGCGAGTAGCGGGGCCACTGAGCAGTTCTTC. Based on the CDR3 plus reference TRBV11-3 and TRBJ2-1, the full variable domain is EAGVVQSPRYKIIEKKQPVAFWCNPISGHNTLYWYLQNLGQGPELLIRYENEEAVDDSQLPKDRFSAERLKGVDSTLKIQPAELGDSAVYLCASSLASSGATEQFFGPGTRLTVL.

The rearrangement joins TRBV5-5 to TRBJ2-3, with D perhaps TRBD2 (6 bases). From germline, CDR1 is SGHKS and CDR2 YYEKEE (reference sequence). The CDR3 is 16 residues long. The ends were cut back, 3 bases at V and 4 bases at J, with 18 bases in the middle. The CDR3 protein is CASSSGLASSADTQYF. The CDR3 bases are TGTGCCAGCAGCTCGGGGCTAGCGTCTTCTGCAGATACGCAGTATTTT.

This rearrangement joins TRBV4-3 to TRBJ2-5; 10 bases map to TRBD2. Trimming at V came to 1 base and at J to 5 bases, leaving 25 bases not matched to a gene. Germline CDR1 and CDR2: LGHNA and YSLEER. This CDR3 has 22 residues. The CDR3 reads CASSQADPQRGGMGLEWETQYF. The CDR3 region has the DNA TGCGCCAGCAGCCAAGCGGACCCCCAGCGGGGGGGGATGGGGTTGGAGTGGGAGACCCAGTACTTC.

This chain joins TRBV4-3 and TRBJ2-3, with D tentatively TRBD2 (7 bases). CDR3 length equals 15 residues. Trimming removed 9 bases from V and 2 bases from J, with 18 bases in between. Germline-derived CDR1 and CDR2 are LGHNA and YSLEER. The CDR3 DNA reads TGCGCCAGACTGGGGGGGGGCGAGTTCACAGATACGCAGTATTTT. Amino acid sequence: CARLGGGEFTDTQYF.

As DNA, the CDR3 is TGTGCCAGCAGCTTCCAGGTTAACACCGGGGAGCTGTTTTTT. Encoded protein: CASSFQVNTGELFF. The chain employs TRBV5-8 and TRBJ2-2; D is unresolved. CDR1 SGHTS and CDR2 YDEGEE come from the germline V gene. Trimming shortened V by 2 bases and J by 2 bases, and 7 bases separated the two germline ends. The CDR3 consists of 14 residues.

DNA of the CDR3: TGCGCCAGCAGCTTGAGGTCAGGGAGGGGTTCCTACGAGCAGTACTTC. This sequence encodes CASSLRSGRGSYEQYF. The genes are TRBV5-1 and TRBJ2-7, with 7 bases fitting TRBD2. V gave up 1 base and J gave up 1 base; unmatched junction bases: 8. CDR1 and CDR2 from the germline V gene are SGHRS and YFSETQ. The CDR3 contains 16 residues.

The CDR3 DNA is TGTGCCTGGAGTACATACACCAGAAACACTGAAGCTTTCTTT. Translated, it gives CAWSTYTRNTEAFF. The chain carries TRBV30 and TRBJ1-1; D is uncertain. The CDR3 runs to 14 residues. Germline lookup yields CDR1 GTSNPN and CDR2 SVGIG (reference sequence). V shed 2 bases and J shed 2 bases, with 12 bases lying between them.

The DNA of the CDR3 is TGTGCCAGCAGCTTAGCAGGGCCTACTGAAGCTTTCTTT. Its protein product is CASSLAGPTEAFF. This rearrangement joins TRBV7-2 to TRBJ1-1; unclear D gene. This CDR3 contains 13 residues. Trimming removed 0 bases from V and 5 bases from J, with 7 bases in between. The germline V gene has CDR1 SGHTA and CDR2 FQGNSA.

The chain employs TRBV5-1 and TRBJ1-4, with D perhaps TRBD1 (5 bases). The CDR3 totals 18 residues. The germline V and J ends were trimmed by 5 bases and 7 bases, with 27 bases remaining between them. The V gene's germline CDR1 is SGHRS and CDR2 YFSETQ. The CDR3 spells CASSLGPRQTGLGEKLFF. CDR3 coding DNA: TGCGCCAGCAGTTTAGGCCCGCGGCAAACGGGACTTGGTGAAAAACTGTTTTTT.

This rearrangement joins TRBV5-1 to TRBJ2-2; 9 bases are a match to TRBD1. V lost 0 bases, J lost 5 bases, and 2 bases stayed unmatched. CDR1 and CDR2 (germline): SGHRS, YFSETQ. This CDR3 has 15 amino acids. DNA for the CDR3: TGCGCCAGCAGCTTGGACAGGGGGCTTACCGGGGAGCTGTTTTTT. Translated, it gives CASSLDRGLTGELFF.